The 9 T cell receptor beta chains below come from one sample, sequenced in a study of T cells in Graves' hyperthyroidism and ophthalmopathy. RNA transcripts yielded amplified TCR beta CDR3 regions. When the TCR CDR3 underwent first-round RT-PCR, the HTBI primer set was used. TCRdb processed the multiplex PCR reads anew with MiXCR; each CDR3 protein has one entry. The table lists roughly 580,000 distinct CDR3 sequences, approximately 13% of them singletons, with under 7% in the top ten. Sequenced input: blood. These receptors originate from a woman aged 30 to 39 with Graves' hyperthyroidism that later progressed to Graves' ophthalmopathy.

This clonotype was seen many times. The V and J genes are TRBV2 and TRBJ1-1; D call uncertain. The CDR3 has 16 residues. Germline V gives CDR1 SNHLY, CDR2 FYNNEI. V shed 2 bases and J shed 7 bases, with 20 bases lying between them. The CDR3 region is CASSENYGAGFGEAFF. The CDR3 region has the DNA TGTGCCAGCAGTGAAAACTACGGCGCGGGGTTCGGTGAAGCTTTCTTT.

This clonotype was observed many times. The chain joins TRBV13 to TRBJ1-2; D is undetermined. The CDR3 totals 14 residues. CDR1 and CDR2 from the germline V gene are PRHDT and FYEKMQ (reference sequence). The germline V and J ends were trimmed by 0 bases and 4 bases, with 9 bases remaining between them. CDR3 residues: CASSLGPSAYGYTF. The CDR3 DNA reads as TGTGCCAGCAGCTTAGGCCCAAGCGCCTATGGCTACACCTTC. Full variable domain (remainder filled in from reference TRBV13 and TRBJ1-2): AAGVIQSPRHLIKEKRETATLKCYPIPRHDTVYWYQQGPGQDPQFLISFYEKMQSDKGSIPDRFSAQQFSDYHSELNMSSLELGDSALYFCASSLGPSAYGYTFGSGTRLTVV.

This clonotype was detected once. The V call is TRBV10-1, the J call TRBJ2-1, with 11 bases lining up with TRBD2. From germline, CDR1 is WNHNN and CDR2 SYGVQD (reference sequence). The CDR3 consists of 16 residues. V lost 5 bases, J lost 8 bases, and 11 bases stayed unmatched. CDR3 sequence: CASSSGTSGRWDEQFF. The CDR3 bases are TGCGCCAGCAGTTCCGGGACTAGCGGTCGGTGGGATGAGCAGTTCTTC.

This clonotype was counted only a few times. The chain carries TRBV5-1 and TRBJ2-5; unclear D gene. Germline CDR1 SGHRS, CDR2 YFSETQ. Between the trimmed V and J ends, which lost 0 bases and 4 bases, there was a span of 13 bases. This CDR3 contains 15 residues. This chain's CDR3 is CASSLASTWTETQYF. The CDR3 bases are TGCGCCAGCAGCTTGGCGTCGACCTGGACAGAGACCCAGTACTTC. The whole variable domain, filled in from reference TRBV5-1 and TRBJ2-5, reads KAGVTQTPRYLIKTRGQQVTLSCSPISGHRSVSWYQQTPGQGLQFLFEYFSETQRNKGNFPGRFSGRQFSNSRSEMNVSTLELGDSALYLCASSLASTWTETQYFGPGTRLLVL.

This clonotype was picked up a small number of times. The junction departs from the called germline gene at one end, perhaps through a read error. This rearrangement joins TRBV30 to TRBJ2-1; unclear D gene. CDR1 is GTSNPN and CDR2 is SVGIG in the germline V gene (reference sequence). The CDR3 sequence is 16 residues long. The CDR3 loop reads CAWSVLETYTDNAQFF. As DNA, the CDR3 is TGTGCCTGGAGTGTACTTGAGACTTACACCGACAATGCGCAGTTCTTC.

The J gene is TRBJ1-2, the V gene TRBV4-1; possible D gene TRBD1, 5 bases. The CDR3 has 16 amino acids. Germline assignment: CDR1 MGHRA and CDR2 YSYEKL. V was pared by 0 bases and J by 8 bases, with 19 bases between. The CDR3: CASSQEAGQGLRGYTF. CDR3 DNA sequence: TGCGCCAGCAGCCAAGAGGCTGGTCAGGGTTTAAGAGGCTACACCTTC.

This chain links TRBV19 with TRBJ2-5; 12 nucleotides agree with TRBD2. Losses at the gene ends were 6 bases for V and 2 bases for J; bases not matched to a gene: 4. From germline, CDR1 is LNHDA and CDR2 SQIVND (reference sequence). This CDR3 region has 15 residues. CDR3 nucleotide sequence: TGTGCCAGTAGACCTAGCGGGAGGGCTCAAGAGACCCAGTACTTC. The encoded protein is CASRPSGRAQETQYF.

The chain has TRBV18 and TRBJ2-7, with TRBD2 matching 10 bases. CDR1 is KGHSH, CDR2 LQKENI, per germline. The V and J ends lost 0 bases and 3 bases, in that order; junction bases with no gene match: 11. This CDR3 comprises 18 residues. The CDR3: CASSPPSLPAGGIYEQYF. CDR3 DNA sequence: TGTGCCAGCTCACCACCCTCCCTCCCAGCGGGAGGGATCTACGAGCAGTACTTC. The whole variable domain, filled in from reference TRBV18 and TRBJ2-7, reads NAGVMQNPRHLVRRRGQEARLRCSPMKGHSHVYWYRQLPEEGLKFMVYLQKENIIDESGMPKERFSAEFPKEGPSILRIQQVVRGDSAAYFCASSPPSLPAGGIYEQYFGPGTRLTVT.

This clonotype was detected many times. V and J are TRBV10-3 and TRBJ1-2, with 9 bases aligning to TRBD1. The CDR3 loop spans 14 amino acids. V was pared by 11 bases and J by 2 bases, with 9 bases of the junction left unmatched. Germline lookup yields CDR1 ENHRY and CDR2 SYGVKD. The CDR3 sequence is CAASGTGTNYGYTF. CDR3 coding DNA: TGTGCCGCCTCCGGGACAGGGACCAACTATGGCTACACCTTC.